The 15 T cell receptor beta chains given below trace back to one sample, sequenced in a study of shared clonotypes between healthy human individuals. This table comes from immunoSEQ multiplex PCR, and its TCRdb copy is limited to in-frame clones, with some not included. Of over a million clones listed, 65% to 75% were seen once; the top ten hold over 1.3%. Sample: memory CD4+ T cells sorted from blood. The subset was: CD45RA-negative fraction. The origin of the receptors is a man between 18 and 35 years old in good health.

J is TRBJ2-2 and V is TRBV30, with 8 bases lining up with TRBD2. The J segment lost 2 bases and the V segment lost 1 base, leaving 3 bases of the junction unmatched. The CDR3 runs 15 residues. Looked up from germline, CDR1 is GTSNPN and CDR2 is SVGIG (reference sequence). The CDR3 bases are TGTGCCTGGAGTGCAAGCGGGAGAAACACCGGGGAGCTGTTTTTT. Its protein is CAWSASGRNTGELFF.

The chain is built from TRBV29-1 and TRBJ1-2; no clear D. V dropped 2 bases and J dropped 4 bases, with 8 bases sitting between them. The germline gives CDR1 SQVTM, CDR2 ANQGSEA. There are 12 residues in the CDR3. CDR3 loop: CSVERRAYGYTF. The CDR3 nucleotides read TGCAGCGTTGAACGACGGGCCTATGGCTACACCTTC. The variable domain in full, with the rest retrieved from reference TRBV29-1 and TRBJ1-2, is SAVISQKPSRDICQRGTSLTIQCQVDSQVTMMFWYRQQPGQSLTLIATANQGSEATYESGFVIDKFPISRPNLTFSTLTVSNMSPEDSSIYLCSVERRAYGYTFGSGTRLTVV.

The V and J genes are TRBV25-1 and TRBJ1-6, with 9 positions matching TRBD1. Germline-derived CDR1 and CDR2 are MGHDK and SYGVNS. The CDR3 loop spans 15 amino acids. Germline trimming cut 6 bases from V and 5 bases from J; bases unmatched to any gene: 5. CDR3 residues: CASRVGQGNNSPLHF. DNA for the CDR3: TGTGCCAGCAGAGTCGGACAGGGGAATAATTCACCCCTCCACTTT.

Remarks on this clone: A much larger clone differs from this one at a single base, so this may be a read error. The J gene is TRBJ2-7, the V gene TRBV11-3; D ambiguous. CDR3 size: 12 residues. The V gene lost 0 bases and the J gene lost 2 bases, with 2 bases spanning the gap. Germline V gene lookup returns CDR1 SGHNT and CDR2 YENEEA. This CDR3 is CASSLDTYEQYF. In nucleotides, the CDR3 is TGTGCCAGCAGCTTAGACACCTACGAGCAGTACTTC.

The chain couples TRBV21-1 to TRBJ2-5; TRBD1, the D gene given by the table, was not confirmed from the DNA. TRBV21-1 is designated a pseudogene. CDR3 length: 20 amino acids. The CDR3 region has the DNA TGTGCCAGCAGTCTATCTAGAATCGGTCGGGACAGGGGACTTAAAGAGACCCAGTACTTC. Protein product: CASSLSRIGRDRGLKETQYF.

The genes are TRBV5-6 and TRBJ2-1; D is unclear. The CDR3 sequence is 16 residues long. CDR1 and CDR2 (germline): SGHDT, YYEEEE. With 0 bases removed from V and 4 bases from J, the gap between germline ends came to 14 bases. The CDR3 is CASSLAQVGPYNEQFF. CDR3 coding DNA: TGTGCCAGCAGCTTGGCCCAGGTCGGACCATACAATGAGCAGTTCTTC.

This clone was detected many times. The V gene is TRBV19, the J gene TRBJ2-5; perhaps D is TRBD1 or TRBD2 (5 bases each). V was shortened by 5 bases and J by 0 bases, with 13 bases between the two germline ends. Per germline, CDR1 LNHDA and CDR2 SQIVND (reference sequence). The CDR3 loop spans 15 amino acids. DNA of the CDR3: TGTGCCAGTAGTGTTGCAGGGACGTACCAAGAGACCCAGTACTTC. Residues: CASSVAGTYQETQYF.

The rearrangement uses TRBV6-1 and TRBJ1-2; 7 bases are a match to TRBD1. The V segment lost 7 bases and the J segment 4 bases; nucleotides outside the gene matches: 3. The CDR3 runs 12 residues. Germline V gene lookup returns CDR1 MNHNS and CDR2 SASEGT. DNA for the CDR3: TGTGCCAGCACTAGGGACAGCTATGGCTACACCTTC. Encoded protein: CASTRDSYGYTF.

The chain couples TRBV19 to TRBJ2-1, with 8 nucleotides matching TRBD1. CDR3 length: 16 residues. V shed 6 bases, J shed 2 bases, and the junction held 9 bases outside the gene matches. In germline, CDR1 is LNHDA, CDR2 SQIVND (reference sequence). The CDR3, as DNA: TGTGCCAGTAGCGCCACTTGGACAGGGACCTACAATGAGCAGTTCTTC. Translating it yields CASSATWTGTYNEQFF.

The rearrangement joins TRBV10-3 to TRBJ2-7, with 9 bases fitting TRBD1. Germline V CDR1 and CDR2: ENHRY, SYGVKD. J lost 3 bases, V lost 4 bases, and 4 bases had no gene match. The CDR3 extends over 14 amino acids. The CDR3 sequence: CAISAVGQGYEQYF. Here the CDR3 DNA reads TGTGCCATCAGTGCCGTGGGACAGGGCTACGAGCAGTACTTC.

With regard to this clone: A read error is possible here, since a much larger clone lies one base away. CDR3 amino acids: CASRKNTGELFF. CDR3 coding DNA: TGTGCCAGCAGGAAAAACACCGGGGAGCTGTTTTTT. The chain is built from TRBV27 and TRBJ2-2; D gene unclear. The CDR3 loop spans 12 amino acids. Germline assignment: CDR1 MNHEY and CDR2 SMNVEV (reference sequence). The V gene lost 6 bases and the J gene lost 2 bases, with 4 bases spanning the gap.

With respect to this clone: This sample also contains other DNA sequences that code for the same CDR3. This chain connects TRBV6-5 to TRBJ1-1; 7 nucleotides agree with TRBD1. V lost 5 bases to trimming and J lost 1 base; unmatched junction nucleotides: 1. The CDR3 totals 13 residues. The germline CDR1 and CDR2 sequences are MNHEY and SVGAGI. CDR3 sequence (DNA): TGTGCCAGCAGTAGACAGGGGAACACTGAAGCTTTCTTT. This codes for CASSRQGNTEAFF.

This clone was seen a few times. This chain links TRBV2 with TRBJ1-4; perhaps TRBD1 as D (5 bases). The V end was cut by 4 bases, the J end by 2 bases, with 14 bases between. This CDR3 spans 16 amino acids. Germline CDR1 and CDR2: SNHLY and FYNNEI. In nucleotides, the CDR3 is TGTGCCAGCAGTGTAGGACCAGGGCGGACTAATGAAAAACTGTTTTTT. Translation: CASSVGPGRTNEKLFF.

The rearrangement joins TRBV7-9 to TRBJ2-1, with TRBD2 matching over 9 bases. Germline trimming cut 3 bases from V and 5 bases from J; bases unmatched to any gene: 2. Germline CDR1 SEHNR, CDR2 FQNEAQ (reference sequence). The CDR3 loop spans 14 amino acids. The CDR3: CASSLLAGNNEQFF. The CDR3, as DNA: TGTGCCAGCAGCTTGCTAGCGGGGAACAATGAGCAGTTCTTC.

The CDR3 loop is CASSEGWQGDGYTF. The CDR3 DNA follows: TGTGCCAGCAGTGAGGGTTGGCAGGGTGATGGCTACACCTTC. The chain uses TRBV6-1 and TRBJ1-2; tentatively, D is TRBD1 (5 bases). This CDR3 has 14 amino acids. The germline V gene encodes CDR1 MNHNS and CDR2 SASEGT. V was pared by 3 bases and J by 6 bases, with 14 bases between.